This entry lists 2 T cell receptor beta chains sequenced from one sample in a study of shared T cell receptors in the human thymus. Only in-frame clones appear in the TCRdb table, and some are missing; sequencing was by immunoSEQ multiplex PCR. The sample records some 700,000 clones, approximately 83% being singletons. These same data were also listed under a study on human thymus T cells.

Sequencing input: thymocytes. These receptors originate from a girl less than two years old with a congenital heart defect.

The V gene is TRBV7-6, the J gene TRBJ1-3, with 12 bases fitting TRBD1. Germline V gene sequence: CDR1 SGHVS, CDR2 FNYEAQ. The V segment lost 2 bases and the J segment 0 bases; nucleotides outside the gene matches: 14. There are 21 residues in the CDR3. DNA of the CDR3: TGTGCCAGCAGCTTAAGAGTTTTTGGGACAGGGGGCTACAGCTCTGGAAACACCATATATTTT. Amino acids: CASSLRVFGTGGYSSGNTIYF.

This chain connects TRBV5-1 to TRBJ2-7; D is unresolved. Per the germline V gene, CDR1 is SGHRS and CDR2 is YFSETQ. The length of the CDR3 is 11 residues. The V and J ends lost 0 bases and 6 bases respectively, with 4 bases between them. CDR3 sequence (DNA): TGCGCCAGCAGCTTGGTCGGCGAGCAGTACTTC. Translating it yields CASSLVGEQYF. Using reference TRBV5-1 and TRBJ2-7 for the parts outside the CDR3, the full variable domain is KAGVTQTPRYLIKTRGQQVTLSCSPISGHRSVSWYQQTPGQGLQFLFEYFSETQRNKGNFPGRFSGRQFSNSRSEMNVSTLELGDSALYLCASSLVGEQYFGPGTRLTVT.